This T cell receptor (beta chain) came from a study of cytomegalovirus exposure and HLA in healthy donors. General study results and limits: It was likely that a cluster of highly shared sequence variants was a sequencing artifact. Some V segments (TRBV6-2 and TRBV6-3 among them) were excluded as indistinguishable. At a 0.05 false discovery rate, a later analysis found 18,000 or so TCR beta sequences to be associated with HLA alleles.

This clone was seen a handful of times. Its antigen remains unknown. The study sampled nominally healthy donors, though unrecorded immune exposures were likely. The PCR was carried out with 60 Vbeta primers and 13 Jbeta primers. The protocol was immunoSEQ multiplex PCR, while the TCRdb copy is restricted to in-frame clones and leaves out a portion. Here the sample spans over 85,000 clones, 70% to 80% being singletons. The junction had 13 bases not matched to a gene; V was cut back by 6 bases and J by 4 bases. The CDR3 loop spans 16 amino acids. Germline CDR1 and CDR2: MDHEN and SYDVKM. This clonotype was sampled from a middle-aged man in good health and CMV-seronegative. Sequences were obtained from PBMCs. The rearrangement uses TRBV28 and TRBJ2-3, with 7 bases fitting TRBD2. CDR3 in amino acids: CASSSRRGSGPDTQYF. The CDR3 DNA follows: TGTGCCAGCAGCTCGCGCCGCGGGAGTGGTCCAGATACGCAGTATTTT.